Below, one T cell receptor beta chain is given with its context. Its antigen is currently not known. Per-nucleotide qualities are absent, and no much larger clonotype sits a single base away. The sample comes from a study of T cell changes during pregnancy in multiple sclerosis (dated by TCRdb to between 2019 and 2020). General notes on the study: In women with multiple sclerosis, the researchers looked at how the T cell repertoire shifted as pregnancy progressed.

To prepare the library, the immunoSEQ multiplex PCR assay was applied. This immuneACCESS table, as held by TCRdb, lists in-frame sequences with V and J called but not all clones. Of the missing ones, under half trace to an unresolved V gene in checked studies; the others have no known cause. The sample yields some 70,000 clones; 91% were counted once. The ten largest clonotypes hold 0.86% of the sample. At the junction V is shortened by 1 base and J by 1 base, with 7 bases in between. Including the terminal cysteine and phenylalanine, the CDR3 comprises 14 residues. Of all the DNA, just the CDR3 is kept, 42 bases in frame from base 1. Sequences SGHAT (CDR1) and FQNNGV (CDR2) are obtained from the germline V gene.

The TCR was taken from a female donor with multiple sclerosis, enrolled in a pregnancy study. Recombination connected TRBV11-2 to TRBJ1-1, with the identity of the D gene unclear. The material was peripheral blood, obtained in the second trimester of pregnancy. The DNA sequence follows: TGTGCCAGCAGCTTAGGCTACGGGAACACTGAAGCTTTCTTT. Its translation reads: CASSLGYGNTEAFF.